The 16 T cell receptor beta chains below come from one sample, sequenced in a study of response to subunit inactivated influenza vaccine. TCRdb redid the calling of the RT-PCR reads with MiXCR, one entry per CDR3 protein. Of approximately 500,000 distinct CDR3 sequences in the sample, over 10% were seen once. Sequenced here: PBMCs from blood, sampled about 6 weeks after vaccination. The receptors stem from a man in his forties or fifties who received an inactivated influenza vaccine.

This clonotype has just a few counts. This sequence joins TRBV6-1 and TRBJ2-1; 9 nucleotides align to TRBD1. J gave up 5 bases and V 5 bases, and 10 bases lay outside the gene matches. Germline loops: CDR1 MNHNS, CDR2 SASEGT. CDR3 length equals 16 residues. CDR3 DNA sequence: TGTGCCAGCAGTCAACCACTCCGGGACAGGGACAATGAGCAGTTCTTC. Translation: CASSQPLRDRDNEQFF.

The gene calls are TRBV4-3 and TRBJ2-1; D gene unclear. CDR3 size: 15 residues. Trimming took off 4 bases at V and 4 bases at J, with 14 bases between the two ends. The germline gives CDR1 LGHNA, CDR2 YSLEER. CDR3 loop: CASSRTLRSYNEQFF. The DNA for the CDR3 is TGCGCCAGCAGCCGCACCCTCCGCTCGTACAATGAGCAGTTCTTC.

The chain joins TRBV5-1 to TRBJ2-7; D unresolved. V was cut by 0 bases and J by 3 bases, with 16 bases left in between. This CDR3 has 16 residues. The germline V gene encodes CDR1 SGHRS and CDR2 YFSETQ. The DNA for the CDR3 is TGCGCCAGCAGCTTGGTCGCGGCGGTAACGATCTACGAGCAGTACTTC. Protein product: CASSLVAAVTIYEQYF.

Only a few counts were recorded for this clonotype. The genes are TRBV20-1 and TRBJ1-2; no definite D call. Germline CDR1 DFQATT, CDR2 SNEGSKA (reference sequence). The CDR3 is 11 amino acids. Trimming stripped 8 bases from V and 7 bases from J, with 14 bases between. The CDR3 DNA reads TGCAGTACCTCGGCAAGGCGTGGCTACACCTTC. Its translation: CSTSARRGYTF.

V and J are TRBV5-5 and TRBJ1-2; 9 positions agree with TRBD1. Germline CDR1 is SGHKS and CDR2 is YYEKEE (reference sequence). The V segment lost 4 bases and the J segment 7 bases; nucleotides outside the gene matches: 8. The CDR3 runs 14 residues. Here the CDR3 reads CASSLGQGTSGYTF. CDR3 sequence (DNA): TGTGCCAGCAGCCTTGGACAGGGGACTAGTGGCTACACCTTC.

This clonotype came up a few times. This sequence joins TRBV5-1 and TRBJ2-1, with TRBD2 matching 11 bases. Germline-derived CDR1 and CDR2 are SGHRS and YFSETQ. V dropped 2 bases and J dropped 7; count of bases not matched to a gene: 8. The CDR3 totals 16 residues. The CDR3 spells CASSFFLTSGINEQFF. DNA for the CDR3: TGCGCCAGCAGCTTCTTTCTGACTAGCGGGATAAATGAGCAGTTCTTC.

The genes are TRBV29-1 and TRBJ2-5; D could derive from TRBD1 or TRBD2 (5 bases each). Germline CDR1 is SQVTM and CDR2 is ANQGSEA. The CDR3 covers 12 residues. The V and J ends lost 0 bases and 4 bases respectively, with 6 bases between them. CDR3 DNA: TGCAGCGTTGAAGACGGGACAGAGACCCAGTACTTC. This translates into CSVEDGTETQYF. The full variable domain, in which reference TRBV29-1 and TRBJ2-5 provide the parts outside the CDR3, is SAVISQKPSRDICQRGTSLTIQCQVDSQVTMMFWYRQQPGQSLTLIATANQGSEATYESGFVIDKFPISRPNLTFSTLTVSNMSPEDSSIYLCSVEDGTETQYFGPGTRLLVL.

The chain carries TRBV5-1 and TRBJ2-3; D ambiguous. From germline, CDR1 is SGHRS and CDR2 YFSETQ. CDR3 length equals 13 residues. The ends were cut back, 4 bases at V and 6 bases at J, with 12 bases in the middle. CDR3 region: CASSPQSGDTQYF. The CDR3 DNA is TGCGCCAGCAGCCCCCAATCGGGCGATACGCAGTATTTT.

This clonotype was seen only a few times. The genes are TRBV4-1 and TRBJ2-2; possibly TRBD1 for D (6 bases). Trimming cost V 0 bases and J 1 base, with 15 bases left between them. CDR3 length equals 18 residues. The germline gives CDR1 MGHRA, CDR2 YSYEKL. CDR3 loop: CASSQEGGGQKNTGELFF. In DNA, the CDR3 is TGCGCCAGCAGCCAAGAAGGTGGGGGACAAAAGAACACCGGGGAGCTGTTTTTT.

The table lists this clonotype with many counts. The chain joins TRBV27 to TRBJ2-7, with D possibly matching TRBD2 (5 bases). Trimming removed 3 bases at V and 5 bases at J, with 17 bases between. This CDR3 has 15 residues. Per germline, CDR1 MNHEY and CDR2 SMNVEV (reference sequence). CDR3 residues: CASSLDSSSWDEQYF. The CDR3 nucleotides read TGTGCCAGCAGTTTGGACTCCAGCTCGTGGGACGAGCAGTACTTC.

V usage is TRBV4-1 and J usage is TRBJ1-3; no clear D gene. This CDR3 is 17 amino acids long. V lost 4 bases and J 2 bases, leaving 18 bases between the germline ends. Germline CDR1 and CDR2: MGHRA and YSYEKL. The CDR3 protein is CASSPGLPGAAGNTIYF. CDR3 sequence (DNA): TGCGCCAGCAGCCCCGGTCTGCCTGGAGCGGCTGGAAACACCATATATTTT.

Many counts were recorded for this clonotype. The CDR3: CASSLSRGNYGYTF. DNA of the CDR3: TGTGCCAGCAGTTTATCGAGAGGGAACTATGGCTACACCTTC. The chain uses TRBV28 and TRBJ1-2; D is unclear. CDR1 and CDR2 from the germline V gene are MDHEN and SYDVKM. Trimming removed 1 base at V and 2 bases at J, with 8 bases between. The length of the CDR3 is 14 residues.

CDR3 DNA: TGCAGCGCGAAGGGACAGGCAGCCTACAATGAGCAGTTCTTC. This translates into CSAKGQAAYNEQFF. The chain recombines TRBV29-1 with TRBJ2-1; TRBD1 matches 8 bases. The CDR3 consists of 14 residues. Trimming removed 7 bases from V and 2 bases from J; junction bases left unmatched: 7. Germline CDR1 and CDR2: SQVTM and ANQGSEA.

This clonotype was seen ten or more times. The rearrangement joins TRBV12-3 or TRBV12-4 to TRBJ2-5, with TRBD2 matching over 7 bases. CDR3 length equals 14 residues. Germline trimming cut 5 bases from V and 1 base from J; bases unmatched to any gene: 4. The CDR3 sequence: CASSTGTIQETQYF. CDR3 bases: TGTGCCAGCAGTACCGGGACTATCCAAGAGACCCAGTACTTC.

This clonotype was seen a handful of times. This chain connects TRBV9 to TRBJ2-3; D gene ambiguous. CDR3 length: 16 residues. With 0 bases removed from V and 2 bases from J, the gap between germline ends came to 13 bases. Germline values: CDR1 SGDLS, CDR2 YYNGEE. In DNA form, the CDR3 reads TGTGCCAGCAGCGTAGCCCTCCAATCCACCACAGATACGCAGTATTTT. Protein: CASSVALQSTTDTQYF.

The chain carries TRBV7-7 and TRBJ2-6; possibly TRBD2 for D (5 bases). The CDR3 has 17 amino acids. Germline V gene lookup returns CDR1 SSHAT and CDR2 FNYEAQ (reference sequence). The ends were cut back, 5 bases at V and 0 bases at J, with 14 bases in the middle. The chain's CDR3 is CASSPASGNSGANVLTF. CDR3 sequence (DNA): TGTGCCAGCAGCCCGGCCAGCGGTAACTCTGGGGCCAACGTCCTGACTTTC.